The entry below describes one T cell receptor beta chain. Trimming left V 5 bases short and J 8 bases short, with 24 bases between. This CDR3 has 16 amino acids. From germline, CDR1 is LNHDA and CDR2 SQIVND (reference sequence). The data belong to a study of control samples from healthy donors and cancer patients. Here immunoSEQ multiplex PCR was the method, and the copy in TCRdb shows in-frame clones only, minus some. The sample has more than 5,500 clones, about 74% seen once. This TCR derives from a male donor with melanoma. The chain recombines TRBV19 with TRBJ1-2, with D possibly matching TRBD1 (5 bases). The sequenced sample was formalin-fixed, paraffin-embedded tissue. CDR3 nucleotides: TGTGCCAGTAGTCCCCCCCGAGGGGCTACTAGCCGGGGCTACACCTTC. It yields the protein CASSPPRGATSRGYTF.